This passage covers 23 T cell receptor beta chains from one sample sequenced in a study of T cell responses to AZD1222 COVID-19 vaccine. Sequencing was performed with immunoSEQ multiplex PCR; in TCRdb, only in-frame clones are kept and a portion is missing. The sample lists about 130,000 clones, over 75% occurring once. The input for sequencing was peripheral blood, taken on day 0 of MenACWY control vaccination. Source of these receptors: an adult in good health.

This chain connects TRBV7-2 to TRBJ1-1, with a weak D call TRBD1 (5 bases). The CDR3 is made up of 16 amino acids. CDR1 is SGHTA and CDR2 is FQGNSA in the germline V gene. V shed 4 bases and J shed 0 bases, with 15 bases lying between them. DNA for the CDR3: TGTGCCAGCAGCTCACCCTGGGGGAGGATGAACACTGAAGCTTTCTTT. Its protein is CASSSPWGRMNTEAFF.

The CDR3 DNA reads as TGTGCCAGCAGTTACTGGAGGAATGGAAACACCATATATTTT. It yields the protein CASSYWRNGNTIYF. The rearrangement joins TRBV6-5 to TRBJ1-3; D call uncertain. The CDR3 is 14 amino acids. Germline CDR1 reads MNHEY; CDR2 reads SVGAGI. Trimming took off 1 base at V and 3 bases at J, with 7 bases between the two ends.

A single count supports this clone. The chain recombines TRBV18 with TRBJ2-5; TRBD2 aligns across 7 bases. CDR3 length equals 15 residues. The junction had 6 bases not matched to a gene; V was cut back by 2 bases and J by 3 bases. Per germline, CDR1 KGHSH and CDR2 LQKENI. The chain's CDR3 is CASSPGLVEKETQYF. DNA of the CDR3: TGTGCCAGCTCACCAGGACTAGTCGAAAAAGAGACCCAGTACTTC.

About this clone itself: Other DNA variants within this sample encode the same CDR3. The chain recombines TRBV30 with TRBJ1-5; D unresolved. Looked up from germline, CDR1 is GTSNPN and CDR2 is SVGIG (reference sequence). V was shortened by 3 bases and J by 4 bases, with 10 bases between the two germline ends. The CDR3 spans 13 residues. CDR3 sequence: CAWSPSSNQPQHF. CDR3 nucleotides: TGTGCCTGGAGCCCCTCGTCGAATCAGCCCCAGCATTTT.

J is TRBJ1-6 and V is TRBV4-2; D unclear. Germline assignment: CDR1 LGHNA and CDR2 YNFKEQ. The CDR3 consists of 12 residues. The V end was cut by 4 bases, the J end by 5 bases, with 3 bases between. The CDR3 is CASSRNNSPLHF. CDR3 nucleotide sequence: TGTGCCAGCAGCCGAAATAATTCACCCCTCCACTTT.

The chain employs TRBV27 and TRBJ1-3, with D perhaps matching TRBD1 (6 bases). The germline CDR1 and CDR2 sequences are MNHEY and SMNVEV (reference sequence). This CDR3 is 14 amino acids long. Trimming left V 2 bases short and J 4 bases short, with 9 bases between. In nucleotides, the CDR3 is TGTGCCAGCAGTTTAGGGGGCGCGGGAAACACCATATATTTT. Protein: CASSLGGAGNTIYF.

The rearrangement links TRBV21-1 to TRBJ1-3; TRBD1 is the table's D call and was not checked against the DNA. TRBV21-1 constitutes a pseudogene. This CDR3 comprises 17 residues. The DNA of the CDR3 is TGTGCCAGCAGCATAGGGACAGGGGGGTCCTCTGGAAACACCATATATTTT. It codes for CASSIGTGGSSGNTIYF.

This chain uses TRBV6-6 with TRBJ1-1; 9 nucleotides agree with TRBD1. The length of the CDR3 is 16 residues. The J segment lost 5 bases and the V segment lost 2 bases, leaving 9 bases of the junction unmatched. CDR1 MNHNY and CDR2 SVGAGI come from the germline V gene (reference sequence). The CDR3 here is CASSYGGTGQYTEAFF. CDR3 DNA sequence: TGTGCCAGCAGTTACGGGGGGACAGGGCAGTATACTGAAGCTTTCTTT.

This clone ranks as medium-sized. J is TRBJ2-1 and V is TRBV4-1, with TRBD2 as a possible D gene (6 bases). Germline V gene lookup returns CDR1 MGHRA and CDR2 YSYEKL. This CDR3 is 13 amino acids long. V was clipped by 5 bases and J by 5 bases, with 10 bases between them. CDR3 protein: CASSRDFNNEQFF. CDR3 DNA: TGCGCCAGCAGCAGGGACTTTAACAATGAGCAGTTCTTC.

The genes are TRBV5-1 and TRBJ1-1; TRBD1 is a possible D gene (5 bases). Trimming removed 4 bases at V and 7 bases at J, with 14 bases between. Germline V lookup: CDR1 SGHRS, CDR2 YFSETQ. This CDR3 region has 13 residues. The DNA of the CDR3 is TGCGCCAGCAGCCTACCGGGACGGAATGAAGCTTTCTTT. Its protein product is CASSLPGRNEAFF.

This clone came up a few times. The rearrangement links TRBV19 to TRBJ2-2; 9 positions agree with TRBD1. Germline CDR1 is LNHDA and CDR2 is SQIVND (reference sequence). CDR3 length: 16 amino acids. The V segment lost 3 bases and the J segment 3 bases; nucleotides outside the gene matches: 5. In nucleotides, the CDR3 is TGTGCCAGTAGTATCCGGACAGGGGCGGACACCGGGGAGCTGTTTTTT. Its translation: CASSIRTGADTGELFF.

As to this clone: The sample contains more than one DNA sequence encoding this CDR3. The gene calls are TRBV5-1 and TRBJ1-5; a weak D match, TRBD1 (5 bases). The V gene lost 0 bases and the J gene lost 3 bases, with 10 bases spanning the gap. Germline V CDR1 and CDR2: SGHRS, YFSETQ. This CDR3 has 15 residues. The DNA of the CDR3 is TGCGCCAGCAGCTTGGGGGGACGGATCAATCAGCCCCAGCATTTT. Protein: CASSLGGRINQPQHF.

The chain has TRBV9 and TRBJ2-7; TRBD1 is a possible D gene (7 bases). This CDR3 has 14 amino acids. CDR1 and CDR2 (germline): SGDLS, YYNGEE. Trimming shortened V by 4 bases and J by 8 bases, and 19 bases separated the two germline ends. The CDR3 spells CASSPLQGDFKQYF. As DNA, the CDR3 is TGTGCCAGCAGCCCCCTGCAGGGGGACTTCAAGCAGTACTTC.

CDR3 residues: CATRGQNTEAFF. DNA of the CDR3: TGTGCAACCCGTGGGCAGAACACTGAAGCTTTCTTT. The V and J genes are TRBV24-1 and TRBJ1-1; D is unclear. Germline CDR1 is KGHDR and CDR2 is SFDVKD. The CDR3 totals 12 residues.

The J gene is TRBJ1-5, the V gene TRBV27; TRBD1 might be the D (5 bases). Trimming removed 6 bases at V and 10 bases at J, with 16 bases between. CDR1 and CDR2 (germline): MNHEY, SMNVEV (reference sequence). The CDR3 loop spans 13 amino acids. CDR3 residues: CASSPGPGPPQHF. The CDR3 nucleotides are TGTGCCAGCAGCCCGGGGCCCGGACCACCCCAGCATTTT.

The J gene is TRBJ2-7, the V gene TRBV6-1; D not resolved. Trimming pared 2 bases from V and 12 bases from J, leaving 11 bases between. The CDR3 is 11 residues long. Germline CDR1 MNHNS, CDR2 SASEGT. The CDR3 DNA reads TGTGCCAGCAGTGAACCGAGACCTTCGTACTTC. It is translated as CASSEPRPSYF.

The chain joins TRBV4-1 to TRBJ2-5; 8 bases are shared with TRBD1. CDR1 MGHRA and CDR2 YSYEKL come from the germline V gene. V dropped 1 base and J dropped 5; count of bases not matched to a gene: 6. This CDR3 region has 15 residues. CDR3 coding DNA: TGCGCCAGCAGCCAAGCCCCGGCAGGGGGCGAGACCCAGTACTTC. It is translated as CASSQAPAGGETQYF.

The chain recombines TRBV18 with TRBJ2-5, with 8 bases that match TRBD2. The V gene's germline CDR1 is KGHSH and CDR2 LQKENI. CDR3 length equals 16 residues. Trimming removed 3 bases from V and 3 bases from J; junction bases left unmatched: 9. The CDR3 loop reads CASSPTLAGPKETQYF. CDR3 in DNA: TGTGCCAGCTCACCGACCCTAGCGGGCCCTAAAGAGACCCAGTACTTC. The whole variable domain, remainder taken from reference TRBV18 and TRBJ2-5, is NAGVMQNPRHLVRRRGQEARLRCSPMKGHSHVYWYRQLPEEGLKFMVYLQKENIIDESGMPKERFSAEFPKEGPSILRIQQVVRGDSAAYFCASSPTLAGPKETQYFGPGTRLLVL.

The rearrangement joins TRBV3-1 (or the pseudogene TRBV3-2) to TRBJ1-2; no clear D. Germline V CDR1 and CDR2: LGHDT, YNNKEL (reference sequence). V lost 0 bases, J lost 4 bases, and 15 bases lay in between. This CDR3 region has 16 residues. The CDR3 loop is CASSQEGVWEGYGYTF. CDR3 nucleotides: TGTGCCAGCAGCCAAGAGGGAGTCTGGGAAGGCTATGGCTACACCTTC.

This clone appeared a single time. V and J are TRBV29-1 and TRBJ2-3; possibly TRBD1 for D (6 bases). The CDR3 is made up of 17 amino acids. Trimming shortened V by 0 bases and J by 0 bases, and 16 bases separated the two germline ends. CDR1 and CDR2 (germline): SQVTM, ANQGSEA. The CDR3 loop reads CSVEDLGGITSTDTQYF. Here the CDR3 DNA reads TGCAGCGTTGAAGATCTAGGGGGTATAACTAGCACAGATACGCAGTATTTT.

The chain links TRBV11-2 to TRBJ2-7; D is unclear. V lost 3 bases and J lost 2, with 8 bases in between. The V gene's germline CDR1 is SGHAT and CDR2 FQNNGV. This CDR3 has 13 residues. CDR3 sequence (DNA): TGTGCCAGCAGCTTGGGAAGGACCTACGAGCAGTACTTC. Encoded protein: CASSLGRTYEQYF.

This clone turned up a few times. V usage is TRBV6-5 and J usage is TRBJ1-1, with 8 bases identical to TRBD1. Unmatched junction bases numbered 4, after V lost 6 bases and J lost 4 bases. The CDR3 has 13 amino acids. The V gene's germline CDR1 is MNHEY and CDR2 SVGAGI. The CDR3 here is CASRDRAFTEAFF. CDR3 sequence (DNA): TGTGCCAGCAGGGACAGGGCGTTCACTGAAGCTTTCTTT.

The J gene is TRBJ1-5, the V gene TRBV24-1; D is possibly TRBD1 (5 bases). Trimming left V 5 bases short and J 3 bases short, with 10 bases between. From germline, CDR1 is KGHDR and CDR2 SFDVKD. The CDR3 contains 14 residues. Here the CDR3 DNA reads TGTGCCACCAGTGGCCAGGGCCTCAATCAGCCCCAGCATTTT. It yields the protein CATSGQGLNQPQHF.